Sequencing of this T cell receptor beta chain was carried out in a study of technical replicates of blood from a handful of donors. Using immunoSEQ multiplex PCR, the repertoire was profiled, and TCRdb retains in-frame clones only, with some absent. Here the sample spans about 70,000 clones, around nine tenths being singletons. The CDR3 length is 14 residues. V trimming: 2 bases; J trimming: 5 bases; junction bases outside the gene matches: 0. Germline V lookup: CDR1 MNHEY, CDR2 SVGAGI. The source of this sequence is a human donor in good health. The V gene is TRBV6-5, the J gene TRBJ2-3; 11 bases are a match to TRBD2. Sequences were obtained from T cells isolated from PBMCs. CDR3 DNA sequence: TGTGCCAGCAGTTACCTAGCGGGGGGAGATACGCAGTATTTT. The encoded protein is CASSYLAGGDTQYF.